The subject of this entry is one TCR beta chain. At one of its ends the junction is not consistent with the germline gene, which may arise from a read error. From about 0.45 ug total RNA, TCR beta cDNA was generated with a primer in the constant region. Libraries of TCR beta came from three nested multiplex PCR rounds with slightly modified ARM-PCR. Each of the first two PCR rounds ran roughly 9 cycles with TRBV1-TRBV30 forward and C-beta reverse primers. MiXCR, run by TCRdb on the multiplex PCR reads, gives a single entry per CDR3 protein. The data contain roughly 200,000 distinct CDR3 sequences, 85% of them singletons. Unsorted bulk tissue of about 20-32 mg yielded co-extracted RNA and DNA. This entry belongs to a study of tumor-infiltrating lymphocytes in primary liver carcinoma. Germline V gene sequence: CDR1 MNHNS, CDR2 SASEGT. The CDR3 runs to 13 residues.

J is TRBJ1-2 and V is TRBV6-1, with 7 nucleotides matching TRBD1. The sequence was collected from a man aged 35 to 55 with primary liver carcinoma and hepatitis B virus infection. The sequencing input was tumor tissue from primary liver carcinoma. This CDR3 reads CAVRQGLTGGYIF. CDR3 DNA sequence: TGTGCCGTTCGACAGGGTTTGACCGGGGGTTACATCTTC.